What follows are 31 T cell receptor beta chains derived from one specimen sequenced in a study of T cell responses to AZD1222 COVID-19 vaccine. TCRdb's table, derived via immunoSEQ multiplex PCR, lists solely in-frame clones and lacks some. The sample lists roughly 80,000 clones, 80% to 85% seen once, with 2.9% in the top ten. The material was peripheral blood, obtained on day 0 of AZD1222 vaccination. The receptors were sampled from an adult in good health.

This clone was counted a few times. Here the CDR3 reads CASSQRQGANSPLHF. The CDR3, as DNA: TGCGCCAGCAGTCAAAGACAGGGGGCAAATTCACCCCTCCACTTT. The rearrangement uses TRBV23-1 and TRBJ1-6; 10 bases fit TRBD1. Being an ORF, TRBV23-1 has a function that is uncertain. V shed 2 bases, J shed 7 bases, and the junction held 2 bases outside the gene matches. This CDR3 has 15 amino acids.

V and J are TRBV11-1 and TRBJ1-1; D gene ambiguous. This CDR3 has 14 amino acids. Between the trimmed V and J ends, which lost 5 bases and 4 bases, there was a span of 14 bases. The V gene's germline CDR1 is SGHAT and CDR2 FQDESV (reference sequence). The CDR3 loop reads CASSADGRGTEAFF. Written as DNA, the CDR3 is TGTGCCAGCAGCGCAGACGGGCGGGGCACTGAAGCTTTCTTT. The full variable domain, completed using reference TRBV11-1 and TRBJ1-1, is EAEVAQSPRYKITEKSQAVAFWCDPISGHATLYWYRQILGQGPELLVQFQDESVVDDSQLPKDRFSAERLKGVDSTLKIQPAELGDSAMYLCASSADGRGTEAFFGQGTRLTVV.

This sequence joins TRBV5-1 and TRBJ2-3; 7 nucleotides match TRBD1. Germline V lookup: CDR1 SGHRS, CDR2 YFSETQ. The CDR3 length is 13 residues. V was clipped by 3 bases and J by 3 bases; unmatched bases: 1. In DNA, the CDR3 is TGCGCCAGCAGCTCGGACAGGACAGATACGCAGTATTTT. It specifies CASSSDRTDTQYF.

The chain links TRBV28 to TRBJ1-2, with 8 bases aligning to TRBD1. The CDR3 runs to 16 residues. The J segment lost 4 bases and the V segment lost 5 bases, leaving 12 bases of the junction unmatched. Germline CDR1 MDHEN, CDR2 SYDVKM. CDR3 region: CASSPQLGQVIYGYTF. The DNA for the CDR3 is TGTGCCAGCAGTCCGCAGCTGGGACAGGTGATCTATGGCTACACCTTC.

This chain joins TRBV7-8 and TRBJ2-1; D is unresolved. The CDR3 is 16 amino acids. CDR1 and CDR2 from the germline V gene are SGHVS and FQNEAQ. The ends were cut back, 2 bases at V and 0 bases at J, with 11 bases in the middle. CDR3 coding DNA: TGTGCCAGCAGCTTAAGGCAGGCCAGCTCCTACAATGAGCAGTTCTTC. Translating gives CASSLRQASSYNEQFF.

The chain joins TRBV9 to TRBJ2-5, with TRBD2 matching over 9 bases. CDR1 SGDLS and CDR2 YYNGEE come from the germline V gene. With 5 bases clipped from V and 5 bases from J, the junction kept 13 bases outside the gene matches. The CDR3 is 16 amino acids. As DNA, the CDR3 is TGTGCCAGCAGTCCTACTGGGACTAGCTTCACGGAGACCCAGTACTTC. Protein product: CASSPTGTSFTETQYF.

The chain carries TRBV5-5 and TRBJ1-6; the match to TRBD1 covers 7 bases. The V and J ends lost 4 bases and 7 bases, in that order; junction bases with no gene match: 8. The germline CDR1 and CDR2 sequences are SGHKS and YYEKEE (reference sequence). CDR3 size: 15 residues. The CDR3 nucleotides read TGTGCCAGCAGCCCACCGGGACAGAGAAATTCACCCCTCCACTTT. It specifies CASSPPGQRNSPLHF. The full variable domain, completed using reference TRBV5-5 and TRBJ1-6, is DAGVTQSPTHLIKTRGQQVTLRCSPISGHKSVSWYQQVLGQGPQFIFQYYEKEERGRGNFPDRFSARQFPNYSSELNVNALLLGDSALYLCASSPPGQRNSPLHFGNGTRLTVT.

The J gene is TRBJ1-5, the V gene TRBV6-5; TRBD1 agrees at 10 bases. Germline CDR1 and CDR2: MNHEY and SVGAGI. The CDR3 covers 15 residues. V lost 2 bases to trimming and J lost 3 bases; unmatched junction nucleotides: 1. CDR3 protein: CASSYGTGDNQPQHF. CDR3 DNA sequence: TGTGCCAGCAGTTACGGGACAGGGGACAATCAGCCCCAGCATTTT.

The chain combines TRBV2 with TRBJ1-1, with D hard to call. This CDR3 region has 13 residues. Trimming removed 5 bases from V and 1 base from J, with 8 bases in between. Per the germline V gene, CDR1 is SNHLY and CDR2 is FYNNEI. The CDR3 reads CASSPWGNTEAFF. CDR3 DNA: TGTGCCAGCAGTCCATGGGGGAACACTGAAGCTTTCTTT.

The chain employs TRBV6-5 and TRBJ2-1; 11 bases align to TRBD2. This CDR3 region has 14 residues. Germline trimming cut 7 bases from V and 3 bases from J; bases unmatched to any gene: 2. Per germline, CDR1 MNHEY and CDR2 SVGAGI. Here the CDR3 DNA reads TGTGCCAGCAAAACTAGCGGGGGCTACAATGAGCAGTTCTTC. Its translation is CASKTSGGYNEQFF.

The CDR3 sequence: CASSLALNTYNEQFF. The CDR3 nucleotides read TGTGCCAGCAGCTTGGCTCTGAATACCTACAATGAGCAGTTCTTC. V and J are TRBV5-6 and TRBJ2-1; D unclear. V lost 0 bases, J lost 2 bases, and 9 bases lay in between. Germline CDR1 and CDR2: SGHDT and YYEEEE. CDR3 length equals 15 residues.

This clone was seen only a few times. This chain's CDR3 is CSGRGERDSSYNEQFF. CDR3 DNA sequence: TGCAGCGGCCGGGGGGAACGGGACTCCTCCTACAATGAGCAGTTCTTC. The chain links TRBV29-1 to TRBJ2-1; 7 nucleotides agree with TRBD2. CDR3 length equals 16 residues. The germline V gene has CDR1 SQVTM and CDR2 ANQGSEA. V was pared by 7 bases and J by 0 bases, with 12 bases of the junction left unmatched.

This clone has a single count. The J gene is TRBJ2-7, the V gene TRBV9, with 7 bases aligning to TRBD2. CDR3 length: 12 amino acids. With 4 bases clipped from V and 7 bases from J, the junction kept 5 bases outside the gene matches. Germline loops: CDR1 SGDLS, CDR2 YYNGEE. The CDR3 loop reads CASSPGGREQYF. CDR3 nucleotides: TGTGCCAGCAGCCCGGGAGGTAGGGAGCAGTACTTC. The full variable domain, its missing parts supplied by reference TRBV9 and TRBJ2-7, is DSGVTQTPKHLITATGQRVTLRCSPRSGDLSVYWYQQSLDQGLQFLIQYYNGEERAKGNILERFSAQQFPDLHSELNLSSLELGDSALYFCASSPGGREQYFGPGTRLTVT.

This chain joins TRBV7-9 and TRBJ2-2, with 8 positions matching TRBD1. V lost 6 bases to trimming and J lost 2 bases; unmatched junction nucleotides: 8. Looked up from germline, CDR1 is SEHNR and CDR2 is FQNEAQ (reference sequence). The CDR3 length is 16 residues. CDR3 in amino acids: CASSSTGTGNTGELFF. The CDR3 coding sequence is TGTGCCAGCAGTAGTACCGGGACAGGTAACACCGGGGAGCTGTTTTTT.

V and J are TRBV5-1 and TRBJ2-1; 13 positions agree with TRBD2. The CDR3 is 17 residues long. The junction had 2 bases not matched to a gene; V was cut back by 2 bases and J by 0 bases. The germline V gene has CDR1 SGHRS and CDR2 YFSETQ. CDR3 amino acids: CASSLLAGGASYNEQFF. CDR3 nucleotide sequence: TGCGCCAGCAGCTTACTAGCGGGAGGGGCCTCCTACAATGAGCAGTTCTTC.

The chain combines TRBV5-8 with TRBJ2-5, with 7 nucleotides matching TRBD2. The CDR3 extends over 15 amino acids. The trim removed 4 bases at V and 5 bases at J, leaving 11 bases unmatched. CDR1 is SGHTS, CDR2 YDEGEE, per germline. The CDR3 DNA reads as TGTGCCAGCAGCCTCGGGAGGAGGGCCGGGGAGACCCAGTACTTC. It encodes CASSLGRRAGETQYF.

The chain has TRBV9 and TRBJ2-1, with D maybe TRBD2 (5 bases). The CDR3 extends over 17 amino acids. The germline V and J ends were trimmed by 0 bases and 6 bases, with 19 bases remaining between them. Germline values: CDR1 SGDLS, CDR2 YYNGEE. The CDR3 bases are TGTGCCAGCAGCGTAGCTCTTGGGATAGCGTGGGGCAATGAGCAGTTCTTC. Its protein product is CASSVALGIAWGNEQFF.

The genes are TRBV19 and TRBJ2-5, with D tentatively TRBD2 (6 bases). Looked up from germline, CDR1 is LNHDA and CDR2 is SQIVND (reference sequence). V was shortened by 3 bases and J by 2 bases, with 16 bases between the two germline ends. The CDR3 spans 16 residues. CDR3 DNA sequence: TGTGCCAGTAGTATGATCCAGGGAGGTAAACAAGAGACCCAGTACTTC. Translation: CASSMIQGGKQETQYF.

The V and J genes are TRBV27 and TRBJ2-7; D possibly corresponds to TRBD1 (6 bases). The germline V gene encodes CDR1 MNHEY and CDR2 SMNVEV (reference sequence). CDR3 length: 15 residues. V was shortened by 5 bases and J by 4 bases, with 18 bases between the two germline ends. This CDR3 reads CASSPIKGHVYEQYF. CDR3 DNA sequence: TGTGCCAGCAGTCCCATCAAGGGACACGTATACGAGCAGTACTTC.

The chain carries TRBV28 and TRBJ1-6; 8 positions agree with TRBD1. CDR3 length equals 15 residues. CDR1 is MDHEN, CDR2 SYDVKM, per germline. V dropped 6 bases and J dropped 6; count of bases not matched to a gene: 7. CDR3 in amino acids: CASSLLGQANSPLHF. The DNA for the CDR3 is TGTGCCAGCAGCCTACTGGGACAGGCTAATTCACCCCTCCACTTT.

V usage is TRBV18 and J usage is TRBJ1-3; 12 bases fit TRBD1. Germline values: CDR1 KGHSH, CDR2 LQKENI. Trimming removed 5 bases from V and 4 bases from J; junction bases left unmatched: 15. The CDR3 spans 19 residues. Here the CDR3 reads CASSSSSGTGGFPGNTIYF. The CDR3, as DNA: TGTGCCAGCTCATCGTCTTCCGGGACAGGGGGCTTCCCCGGAAACACCATATATTTT.

V gene TRBV7-2 combines with J gene TRBJ2-5, with TRBD1 identical over 8 bases. The CDR3 contains 14 residues. Germline V gene lookup returns CDR1 SGHTA and CDR2 FQGNSA. V lost 7 bases and J lost 2; bases outside the gene matches: 6. The CDR3: CASTVGTGQETQYF. The CDR3 nucleotides are TGTGCCAGCACCGTTGGGACAGGACAAGAGACCCAGTACTTC.

This clone appeared once. The chain uses TRBV4-3 and TRBJ1-4; tentatively, D is TRBD1 (6 bases). CDR3 length equals 15 residues. The V gene lost 2 bases and the J gene lost 3 bases, with 10 bases spanning the gap. Germline V lookup: CDR1 LGHNA, CDR2 YSLEER. DNA for the CDR3: TGCGCCAGCAGCCAAAGGGAGGGGGCTAATGAAAAACTGTTTTTT. This encodes CASSQREGANEKLFF.

The chain combines TRBV15 with TRBJ2-1, with 7 bases matching TRBD2. The CDR3 is 14 residues long. V trimming: 1 base; J trimming: 8 bases; junction bases outside the gene matches: 5. Germline assignment: CDR1 LNHNV and CDR2 YYDKDF (reference sequence). CDR3 in DNA: TGTGCCACCAGCAGAGGGACCCTAGCGGATGAGCAGTTCTTC. Encoded protein: CATSRGTLADEQFF.

The rearrangement uses TRBV24-1 and TRBJ2-5, with 10 bases identical to TRBD1. CDR1 is KGHDR, CDR2 SFDVKD, per germline. V dropped 3 bases and J dropped 3; count of bases not matched to a gene: 6. The CDR3 contains 16 residues. The CDR3 DNA follows: TGTGCCACCAGTGATCCGCGACAGGGGGCGAAAGAGACCCAGTACTTC. It yields the protein CATSDPRQGAKETQYF.

This chain uses TRBV7-2 with TRBJ1-6; D remains unclear. The CDR3 is made up of 15 amino acids. V shed 1 base and J shed 7 bases, with 11 bases lying between them. From germline, CDR1 is SGHTA and CDR2 FQGNSA. The CDR3 DNA is TGTGCCAGCAGCTTAGGCCCAGTAAGAAATTCACCCCTCCACTTT. Protein: CASSLGPVRNSPLHF.

J is TRBJ1-1 and V is TRBV5-1; 9 bases are shared with TRBD1. V shed 5 bases and J 10 bases; nucleotides not matched to a gene: 9. Germline V gives CDR1 SGHRS, CDR2 YFSETQ. This CDR3 is built from 13 residues. The CDR3 DNA reads as TGCGCCAGCAGGCCGGGGACAGGGAACGGAGCTTTCTTT. Translating gives CASRPGTGNGAFF.

This clone showed up just once. The V and J genes are TRBV11-2 and TRBJ1-1, with D uncertain. Trimming removed 6 bases at V and 3 bases at J, with 8 bases between. Germline V gene lookup returns CDR1 SGHAT and CDR2 FQNNGV. The CDR3 loop spans 12 amino acids. The CDR3, as DNA: TGTGCCAGCAGACAGCCGCACACTGAAGCTTTCTTT. Its translation: CASRQPHTEAFF. Full variable domain (rest looked up from reference TRBV11-2 and TRBJ1-1): EAGVAQSPRYKIIEKRQSVAFWCNPISGHATLYWYQQILGQGPKLLIQFQNNGVVDDSQLPKDRFSAERLKGVDSTLKIQPAKLEDSAVYLCASRQPHTEAFFGQGTRLTVV.

The genes are TRBV7-9 and TRBJ1-4, with D maybe TRBD1 (6 bases). This CDR3 spans 15 amino acids. Per germline, CDR1 SEHNR and CDR2 FQNEAQ (reference sequence). Trimming removed 5 bases at V and 5 bases at J, with 15 bases between. CDR3 nucleotides: TGTGCCAGCAGCCTACAGGGACTCTTCAATGAAAAACTGTTTTTT. Protein: CASSLQGLFNEKLFF.

Here the CDR3 DNA reads TGTGCCAGCTCACCACCGAGTATATCTACAGGGCAAGGCTACACCTTC. This encodes CASSPPSISTGQGYTF. This chain uses TRBV18 with TRBJ1-2; tentative D call: TRBD1 (6 bases). The CDR3 has 16 residues. The V gene lost 0 bases and the J gene lost 8 bases, with 19 bases spanning the gap. From germline, CDR1 is KGHSH and CDR2 LQKENI.

This rearrangement joins TRBV29-1 to TRBJ2-1; 15 bases fit TRBD2. With V trimmed by 6 bases and J by 10 bases, 10 bases remained unmatched. CDR3 length: 15 amino acids. From germline, CDR1 is SQVTM and CDR2 ANQGSEA. This CDR3 is CSVAEGLAGGEEQFF. DNA for the CDR3: TGCAGCGTCGCCGAGGGACTAGCGGGAGGTGAGGAGCAGTTCTTC.